This TCR beta chain was captured in a study of blood T cells in healthy people across ages. Combining a sample-barcoded 5' primer with a J-beta primer mix, a second PCR ran for 7 to 11 cycles. Via MiXCR, TCRdb re-called the 5' RACE reads, giving one row per CDR3 protein. The table lists over a million distinct CDR3 sequences, under 55% of them singletons. This CDR3 has 19 residues. Germline V gene data show CDR1 as ENHRY and CDR2 as SYGVKD. The V gene is TRBV10-3, the J gene TRBJ2-5; the match to TRBD2 covers 15 bases. The last part of the DNA fits TRBJ2-7 better; the J call may be wrong. This TCR was recovered from a woman in her sixties in good health. Sequencing was carried out using blood. CDR3 in DNA: TGTGCCATCAGTGATATACGGAGTGGACTAGCGGGGGGGGGATACGAGCAGTACTTC. Encoded protein: CAISDIRSGLAGGGYEQYF.